This TCR beta chain was captured in a study of shared clonotypes between healthy human individuals. Study-level points and caveats: Blood was the only sampled material, and tissue repertoires likely differ.

Trimming left V 3 bases short and J 9 bases short, with 19 bases between. The CDR3 extends over 15 amino acids. Germline V lookup: CDR1 SGHRS, CDR2 YFSETQ. Concerning this clone: The antigen is not known.

The protocol was immunoSEQ multiplex PCR, while the TCRdb copy is restricted to in-frame clones and leaves out a portion. The sample consists of millions of clones, approximately 93% of them appearing once. Caucasian adults residing in Nashville, Tennessee made up all the donors. The chain couples TRBV5-1 to TRBJ2-4; D gene unclear. This receptor was taken from a man younger than 35 in good health. Some clones in this sample may be carry-over from other donors' samples. The sample comprised naive CD4+ T cells from PBMCs. The subset here: CD45RA+ positively selected. CDR3 loop: CASSSELHSASIQYF. CDR3 sequence (DNA): TGCGCCAGCAGCTCCGAACTTCATAGTGCGAGCATTCAGTACTTC.